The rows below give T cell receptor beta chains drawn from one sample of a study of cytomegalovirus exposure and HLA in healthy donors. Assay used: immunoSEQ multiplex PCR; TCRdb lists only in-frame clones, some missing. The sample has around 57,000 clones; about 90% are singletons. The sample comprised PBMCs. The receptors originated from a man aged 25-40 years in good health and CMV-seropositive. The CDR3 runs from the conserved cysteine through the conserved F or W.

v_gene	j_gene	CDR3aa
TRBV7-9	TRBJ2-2	CASSYWGQANTGELFF
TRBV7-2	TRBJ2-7	CASSLEHSSYEQYF
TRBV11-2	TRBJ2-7	CASSSPGLAGRYEQYF
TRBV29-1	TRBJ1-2	CSARTDLTYGYTF
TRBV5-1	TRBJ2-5	CASSSQGGDQYF
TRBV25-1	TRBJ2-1	CASSEGRYNEQFF
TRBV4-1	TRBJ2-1	CASSQLGREVRNEQFF
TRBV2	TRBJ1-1	CASKIRGVNTEAFF
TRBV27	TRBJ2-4	CASRKQGTTKNIQYF
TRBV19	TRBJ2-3	CASSVTGGTDTQYF
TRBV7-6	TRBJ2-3	CASSLPTSADTQYF
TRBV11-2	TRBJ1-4	CASSLDRFTDYNEKLFF
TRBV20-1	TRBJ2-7	CSARPLYEQYF
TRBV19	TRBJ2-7	CASSISQASYEQYF
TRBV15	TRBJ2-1	CATSRGGSSPSISEQFF
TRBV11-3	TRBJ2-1	CASSFPGTTGNEQFF
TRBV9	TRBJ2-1	CASSVGGLASYEKSSYNEQFF
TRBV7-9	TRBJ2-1	CASSLGHTREGPQSNEQFF
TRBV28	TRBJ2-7	CASSSTSGAYEQYF
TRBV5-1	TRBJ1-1	CASSPGQGDTEAFF
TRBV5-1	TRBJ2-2	CASSLYREIVGELFF
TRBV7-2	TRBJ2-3	CASRSSGSWGDTQYF